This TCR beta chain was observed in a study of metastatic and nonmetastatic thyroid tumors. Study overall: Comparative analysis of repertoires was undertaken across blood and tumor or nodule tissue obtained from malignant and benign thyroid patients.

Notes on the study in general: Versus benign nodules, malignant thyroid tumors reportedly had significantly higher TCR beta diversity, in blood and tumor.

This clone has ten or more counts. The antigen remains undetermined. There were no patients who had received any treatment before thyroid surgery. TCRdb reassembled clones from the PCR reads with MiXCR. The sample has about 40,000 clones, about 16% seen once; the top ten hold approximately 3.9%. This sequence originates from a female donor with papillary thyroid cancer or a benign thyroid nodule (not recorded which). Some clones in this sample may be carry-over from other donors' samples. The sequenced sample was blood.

This chain's CDR3 is CASSLGRGTYNEQFF. The CDR3 DNA reads as TGTGCCAGCAGCTTGGGGCGGGGGACCTACAATGAGCAGTTCTTC. The chain is built from TRBV11-3 and TRBJ2-1; TRBD2 aligns across 7 bases. V dropped 3 bases and J dropped 2; count of bases not matched to a gene: 4. Per germline, CDR1 SGHNT and CDR2 YENEEA. CDR3 length: 15 residues.